The T cell receptor (beta chain) described here comes from a study of cytomegalovirus exposure and HLA in healthy donors. The study's findings and limits: Available immune exposure information covered CMV serostatus only. A few chains tied to CMV proved CMV antigen-specific in vitro. Despite most TCR sequences being rare, some public TCRs occurred in many donors.

The PCR was carried out with 60 Vbeta primers and 13 Jbeta primers. The data were produced by immunoSEQ multiplex PCR, yet TCRdb's version contains in-frame clones alone and is incomplete. Of 150,000 to 200,000 clones listed, around 90% are singletons. CDR1 and CDR2 (germline): MDHEN, SYDVKM. This CDR3 is 19 amino acids long. The J segment lost 0 bases and the V segment lost 1 base, leaving 7 bases of the junction unmatched. As for this clone: Its antigen is undetermined.

The V and J genes are TRBV28 and TRBJ2-2; 11 bases are shared with TRBD2. The sequence derives from a boy aged 2 to 10 in good health and CMV-seronegative. Sample: PBMCs. In nucleotides, the CDR3 is TGTGCCAGCAGTTTATTGGCTAGCGGGGGGCTCGCGAACACCGGGGAGCTGTTTTTT. This gives the protein CASSLLASGGLANTGELFF.